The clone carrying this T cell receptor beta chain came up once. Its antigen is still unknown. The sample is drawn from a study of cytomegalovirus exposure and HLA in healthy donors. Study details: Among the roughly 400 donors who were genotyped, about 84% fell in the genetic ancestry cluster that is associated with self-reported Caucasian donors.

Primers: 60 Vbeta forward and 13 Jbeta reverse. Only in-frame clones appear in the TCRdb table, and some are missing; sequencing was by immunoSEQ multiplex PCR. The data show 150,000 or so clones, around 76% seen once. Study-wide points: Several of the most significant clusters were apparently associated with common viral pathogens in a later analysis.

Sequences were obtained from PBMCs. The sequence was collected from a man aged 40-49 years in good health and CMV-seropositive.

The CDR3 region is CASSQGLSGGRTEAFF. The CDR3 nucleotides read TGCGCCAGCAGCCAGGGCTTGTCAGGGGGCAGGACTGAAGCTTTCTTT. The chain has TRBV4-1 and TRBJ1-1; TRBD1 matches 8 bases. The CDR3 is 16 residues long. The V and J ends lost 3 bases and 5 bases, in that order; junction bases with no gene match: 11. Germline values: CDR1 MGHRA, CDR2 YSYEKL.